One and the same sample provided the 8 T cell receptor beta chains below, sequenced in a study of CD8+ T cells in alopecia areata. RNA extraction was followed by reverse transcription into cDNA, which acted as the sequencing template. The repertoire was sequenced with immunoSEQ multiplex PCR; TCRdb's copy has only in-frame clones and lacks some. This sample has 110,000 to 150,000 clones, with nearly 55% found just once. Specified treatment: oral pan-JAK inhibitor, 5-10 mg twice daily. Specimen: CD8+ T cells sorted from blood, collected at week 4, from a patient treated with tofacitinib. The origin of the receptors is a human donor with alopecia areata.

This rearrangement joins TRBV9 to TRBJ2-3; 9 nucleotides match TRBD1. Germline V gene data show CDR1 as SGDLS and CDR2 as YYNGEE. This CDR3 comprises 16 residues. V lost 2 bases and J lost 6; bases outside the gene matches: 10. The CDR3 here is CASSVYTGGVSDTQYF. As DNA, the CDR3 is TGTGCCAGCAGCGTCTATACAGGGGGCGTCTCGGATACGCAGTATTTT.

This chain connects TRBV5-6 to TRBJ2-2, with D hard to call. This CDR3 spans 16 amino acids. With 3 bases removed from V and 6 bases from J, the gap between germline ends came to 18 bases. Germline loops: CDR1 SGHDT, CDR2 YYEEEE. This CDR3 reads CASSSPLIGFAGELFF. In nucleotides, the CDR3 is TGTGCCAGCAGCTCCCCTTTGATAGGGTTCGCCGGGGAGCTGTTTTTT.

This chain uses TRBV10-3 with TRBJ2-7; 11 bases agree with TRBD1. CDR1 and CDR2 from the germline V gene are ENHRY and SYGVKD. Trimming removed 6 bases from V and 3 bases from J; junction bases left unmatched: 7. This CDR3 contains 15 residues. The CDR3: CAIREPGQGDYEQYF. As DNA, the CDR3 is TGTGCCATCAGAGAACCGGGACAGGGGGACTACGAGCAGTACTTC.

This chain uses TRBV7-7 with TRBJ2-4, with a weak D call TRBD2 (6 bases). The germline gives CDR1 SSHAT, CDR2 FNYEAQ (reference sequence). There are 8 residues in the CDR3. The CDR3, as DNA: TGTGCTAGCGGTGGGGGGTACTTC. Its protein is CASGGGYF.

This clone turned up a few times. The rearrangement links TRBV9 to TRBJ2-5; 9 bases line up with TRBD1. Germline V CDR1 and CDR2: SGDLS, YYNGEE. J was trimmed by 5 bases and V by 3 bases; bases with no gene match: 2. CDR3 length: 13 amino acids. As DNA, the CDR3 is TGTGCCAGCAGCGAGGGGACAGGGGAGACCCAGTACTTC. It encodes CASSEGTGETQYF. Together with reference TRBV9 and TRBJ2-5, the CDR3 gives the full variable domain: DSGVTQTPKHLITATGQRVTLRCSPRSGDLSVYWYQQSLDQGLQFLIQYYNGEERAKGNILERFSAQQFPDLHSELNLSSLELGDSALYFCASSEGTGETQYFGPGTRLLVL.

The chain joins TRBV30 to TRBJ1-5; D remains unclear. The CDR3 contains 14 residues. Germline V gene lookup returns CDR1 GTSNPN and CDR2 SVGIG (reference sequence). With 5 bases removed from V and 5 bases from J, the gap between germline ends came to 16 bases. The CDR3 nucleotides are TGTGCCTGGGGAGACGGAGATGGTGATCAGCCCCAGCATTTT. As protein: CAWGDGDGDQPQHF. Combining the CDR3 with reference TRBV30 and TRBJ1-5 gives the whole variable domain SQTIHQWPATLVQPVGSPLSLECTVEGTSNPNLYWYRQAAGRGLQLLFYSVGIGQISSEVPQNLSASRPQDRQFILSSKKLLLSDSGFYLCAWGDGDGDQPQHFGDGTRLSIL.

This sequence joins TRBV29-1 and TRBJ1-1, with D perhaps matching TRBD1 (6 bases). V was pared by 6 bases and J by 7 bases, with 15 bases between. From germline, CDR1 is SQVTM and CDR2 ANQGSEA. The CDR3 consists of 12 residues. The CDR3, as DNA: TGCAGCGTCCAGGACAGCGGGTTTGAAGCTTTCTTT. It encodes CSVQDSGFEAFF.

The J gene is TRBJ2-1, the V gene TRBV5-4; D call uncertain. Germline V gene lookup returns CDR1 SGHNT and CDR2 YYREEE (reference sequence). Between the trimmed V and J ends, which lost 1 base and 5 bases, there was a span of 4 bases. The CDR3 totals 12 residues. CDR3 in amino acids: CASSLRHNEQFF. CDR3 sequence (DNA): TGTGCCAGCAGCTTGCGCCACAATGAGCAGTTCTTC.